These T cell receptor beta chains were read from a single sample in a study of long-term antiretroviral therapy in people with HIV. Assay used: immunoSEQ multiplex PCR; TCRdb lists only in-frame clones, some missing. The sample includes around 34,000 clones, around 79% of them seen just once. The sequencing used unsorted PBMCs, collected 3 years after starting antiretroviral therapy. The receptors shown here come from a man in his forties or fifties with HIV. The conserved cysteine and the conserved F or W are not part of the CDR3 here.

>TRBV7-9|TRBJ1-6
ASSLGRGPTEPLH
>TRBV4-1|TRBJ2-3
ASSRSWTGGSTDTQY
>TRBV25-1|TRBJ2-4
ASSEPGHQNIQY
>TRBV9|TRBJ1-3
ASSVSGTAIY
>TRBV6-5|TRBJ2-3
ASSYGPNGDTQY
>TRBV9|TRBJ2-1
ASSVGGGSGYEQF
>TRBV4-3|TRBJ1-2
ASSQDLFGTPSDYGYT
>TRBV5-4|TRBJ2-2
ASSLGGTGSTGELF
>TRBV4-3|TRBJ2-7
ASSQEDRGPTSIHEQY
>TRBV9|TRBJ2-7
ASSPSLTLGSGNPYEQY
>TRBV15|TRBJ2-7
ATGGRMSSYEQY
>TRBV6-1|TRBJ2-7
ASRSRQGAYEQY
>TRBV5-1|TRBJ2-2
ASSLTAGELF
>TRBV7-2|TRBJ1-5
ASSSQYNSNQPQH
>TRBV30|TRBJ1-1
ARGPSWGNTEAF
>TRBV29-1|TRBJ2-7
SVEDPQGRGYEQY